Sequencing of this T cell receptor beta chain was carried out in a study of T cell responses to AZD1222 COVID-19 vaccine. The CDR3 extends over 15 amino acids. Germline-derived CDR1 and CDR2 are SGHTA and FQGTGA. V trimming: 4 bases; J trimming: 9 bases; junction bases outside the gene matches: 12. Assay: immunoSEQ multiplex PCR; the TCRdb copy retains only in-frame clones and omits some. Here the sample spans 120,000 or so clones, just over 85% being singletons. The receptor was derived from an adult who received the AZD1222 COVID-19 vaccine. The starting material was peripheral blood, obtained 28 days after the second AZD1222 dose. This chain uses TRBV7-3 with TRBJ2-7; 10 nucleotides align to TRBD2. The CDR3 spells CASSSSASGSFSQYF. For the CDR3, the DNA is TGTGCCAGCAGCTCCTCAGCTAGCGGGAGCTTTTCGCAGTACTTC. The complete variable domain, with remaining parts taken from reference TRBV7-3 and TRBJ2-7, reads GAGVSQTPSNKVTEKGKYVELRCDPISGHTALYWYRQSLGQGPEFLIYFQGTGAADDSGLPNDRFFAVRPEGSVSTLKIQRTERGDSAVYLCASSSSASGSFSQYFGPGTRLTVT.